The 17 T cell receptor beta chains presented below share a single source sample, sequenced in a study of identical twins. TCRdb recomputed calls from the 5' RACE reads with MiXCR, one row per CDR3 protein. Among 520,000 or so distinct CDR3 sequences, roughly a fifth were seen once, and the ten largest hold 0.91%. This same sample was also part of a study on T cells expressing NK-cell markers.

Sequenced material: CD4+ T cells sorted from blood. These receptors all stem from a woman aged 18-35 years in good health.

This clonotype has a count of ten or more. This chain uses TRBV12-3 or TRBV12-4 with TRBJ1-3; D possibly corresponds to TRBD1 (5 bases). CDR3 size: 15 residues. The ends were cut back, 4 bases at V and 0 bases at J, with 10 bases in the middle. The chain's CDR3 is CASSSRGSSGNTIYF. CDR3 in DNA: TGTGCCAGCAGTTCTCGGGGCTCCTCTGGAAACACCATATATTTT.

This clonotype was seen many times. J is TRBJ2-5 and V is TRBV20-1; 9 bases fit TRBD2. The CDR3 sequence is 14 residues long. The V gene's germline CDR1 is DFQATT and CDR2 SNEGSKA (reference sequence). V trimming: 4 bases; J trimming: 3 bases; junction bases outside the gene matches: 6. The CDR3 here is CSAKLAGVKETQYF. In nucleotides, the CDR3 is TGCAGTGCTAAGTTAGCGGGAGTGAAAGAGACCCAGTACTTC.

J is TRBJ2-2 and V is TRBV2; the match to TRBD1 covers 10 bases. The J segment lost 5 bases and the V segment lost 11 bases, leaving 8 bases of the junction unmatched. CDR1 is SNHLY, CDR2 FYNNEI, per germline. CDR3 length: 14 amino acids. CDR3 sequence reads: CAGSDRGQTGELFF. The CDR3 bases are TGTGCCGGCTCCGACAGGGGGCAAACCGGGGAGCTGTTTTTT.

The sample holds a few counts of this clonotype. This chain connects TRBV4-2 to TRBJ1-2; no reliable D call. The CDR3 covers 14 residues. The germline V gene encodes CDR1 LGHNA and CDR2 YNFKEQ. V shed 0 bases and J shed 2 bases, with 7 bases lying between them. The CDR3 here is CASSQERINYGYTF. The CDR3 region has the DNA TGTGCCAGCAGCCAAGAGAGGATAAACTATGGCTACACCTTC.

The gene calls are TRBV12-3 or TRBV12-4 and TRBJ1-1; 7 nucleotides agree with TRBD1. The CDR3 has 12 amino acids. Trimming took 7 bases from V and 5 from J; bases not matched to a gene: 4. In nucleotides, the CDR3 is TGTGCCAGCACCCTGACAGGGACTGAAGCTTTCTTT. Encoded protein: CASTLTGTEAFF.

This clonotype was counted at least ten times. The CDR3 spells CAISERDLRREQYF. CDR3 DNA sequence: TGTGCCATCAGTGAGCGCGACTTACGTAGGGAGCAGTACTTC. This chain links TRBV10-3 with TRBJ2-7, with D unresolved. The germline V gene has CDR1 ENHRY and CDR2 SYGVKD. Trimming cost V 2 bases and J 7 bases, with 15 bases left between them. This CDR3 has 14 amino acids.

The table lists this clonotype with many counts. The chain has TRBV12-3 or TRBV12-4 and TRBJ2-7, with D possibly being TRBD1 or TRBD2 (5 bases each). V lost 3 bases, J lost 3 bases, and 9 bases lay in between. This CDR3 spans 13 amino acids. The CDR3 reads CASSLSGGYEQYF. Written as DNA, the CDR3 is TGTGCCAGCAGTTTGTCTGGGGGCTACGAGCAGTACTTC.

The genes are TRBV19 and TRBJ1-3; possibly TRBD1 for D (6 bases). Germline assignment: CDR1 LNHDA and CDR2 SQIVND (reference sequence). There are 16 residues in the CDR3. Between the trimmed V and J ends, which lost 5 bases and 0 bases, there was a span of 14 bases. Here the CDR3 reads CASSRDTQSSGNTIYF. CDR3 DNA: TGTGCCAGTAGTCGGGACACGCAGAGCTCTGGAAACACCATATATTTT.

This clonotype appeared many times. The chain links TRBV27 to TRBJ2-2; D is possibly TRBD1 or TRBD2 (6 bases each). CDR1 MNHEY and CDR2 SMNVEV come from the germline V gene (reference sequence). Trimming took off 0 bases at V and 5 bases at J, with 16 bases between the two ends. The CDR3 extends over 17 amino acids. CDR3 sequence reads: CASSLSLGGGRTGELFF. The CDR3 bases are TGTGCCAGCAGTTTATCACTTGGAGGGGGGAGGACCGGGGAGCTGTTTTTT.

The CDR3 sequence: CASSSTGEGAEAFF. The CDR3 nucleotides are TGCGCCAGCAGCTCGACAGGGGAGGGTGCTGAAGCTTTCTTT. The V gene is TRBV5-1, the J gene TRBJ1-1; TRBD1 agrees at 8 bases. The CDR3 sequence is 14 residues long. The trim removed 3 bases at V and 6 bases at J, leaving 7 bases unmatched. From germline, CDR1 is SGHRS and CDR2 YFSETQ.

This clonotype was counted between two and nine times. The rearrangement joins TRBV5-5 to TRBJ1-2; TRBD1 might be the D (5 bases). The germline CDR1 and CDR2 sequences are SGHKS and YYEKEE (reference sequence). The CDR3 spans 14 residues. V was cut by 4 bases and J by 8 bases, with 18 bases left in between. This CDR3 reads CASSRVGRQKGYTF. CDR3 bases: TGTGCCAGCAGCCGGGTGGGACGGCAGAAGGGCTACACCTTC. Drawing the rest from reference TRBV5-5 and TRBJ1-2, the complete variable domain is DAGVTQSPTHLIKTRGQQVTLRCSPISGHKSVSWYQQVLGQGPQFIFQYYEKEERGRGNFPDRFSARQFPNYSSELNVNALLLGDSALYLCASSRVGRQKGYTFGSGTRLTVV.

The chain carries TRBV27 and TRBJ2-2; TRBD1 matches at 7 bases. V was clipped by 7 bases and J by 3 bases; unmatched bases: 14. The CDR3 is made up of 17 amino acids. Per the germline V gene, CDR1 is MNHEY and CDR2 is SMNVEV (reference sequence). The CDR3 nucleotides are TGTGCCAGCATCGGATTGACAGGGCAGAGTTACACCGGGGAGCTGTTTTTT. As protein: CASIGLTGQSYTGELFF.

This sequence joins TRBV7-4 and TRBJ2-7, with a possible D match to TRBD1 (6 bases). This CDR3 contains 14 residues. V lost 6 bases, J lost 6 bases, and 18 bases lay in between. In germline, CDR1 is SGHVT, CDR2 SQSDAQ. In DNA, the CDR3 is TGTGCCAGCAGAGGTCAACAGGGAATGATCGAGCAGTACTTC. This codes for CASRGQQGMIEQYF.

The chain joins TRBV10-3 to TRBJ2-7, with TRBD1 identical over 7 bases. This CDR3 has 17 amino acids. CDR1 is ENHRY, CDR2 SYGVKD, per germline. Unmatched junction bases numbered 14, after V lost 3 bases and J lost 3 bases. CDR3 nucleotides: TGTGCCATCAGTGATCCCCCGGACAGGTCGATAAACTACGAGCAGTACTTC. Translated: CAISDPPDRSINYEQYF.

This clonotype showed up many times. This sequence joins TRBV10-3 and TRBJ2-7; D is possibly TRBD2 (5 bases). With 0 bases removed from V and 2 bases from J, the gap between germline ends came to 11 bases. The CDR3 has 15 amino acids. The V gene's germline CDR1 is ENHRY and CDR2 SYGVKD. The CDR3 spells CAISESVEGTYEQYF. CDR3 coding DNA: TGTGCCATCAGTGAGTCGGTCGAGGGCACCTACGAGCAGTACTTC.

There are a few counts of this clonotype. Here the CDR3 reads CASSQDTTYNEQFF. DNA of the CDR3: TGTGCCAGCAGCCAAGATACGACCTACAATGAGCAGTTCTTC. The V gene is TRBV4-2, the J gene TRBJ2-1; D gene ambiguous. Germline CDR1 and CDR2: LGHNA and YNFKEQ. Trimming pared 0 bases from V and 2 bases from J, leaving 5 bases between. This CDR3 has 14 residues.

This sequence joins TRBV27 and TRBJ2-6; 10 bases match TRBD1. Germline loops: CDR1 MNHEY, CDR2 SMNVEV (reference sequence). The V segment lost 6 bases and the J segment 0 bases; nucleotides outside the gene matches: 11. This CDR3 has 19 amino acids. The CDR3 loop reads CASRHLRDRGRSGANVLTF. The CDR3 region has the DNA TGTGCCAGCAGGCACCTCCGGGACAGGGGCCGCTCTGGGGCCAACGTCCTGACTTTC.